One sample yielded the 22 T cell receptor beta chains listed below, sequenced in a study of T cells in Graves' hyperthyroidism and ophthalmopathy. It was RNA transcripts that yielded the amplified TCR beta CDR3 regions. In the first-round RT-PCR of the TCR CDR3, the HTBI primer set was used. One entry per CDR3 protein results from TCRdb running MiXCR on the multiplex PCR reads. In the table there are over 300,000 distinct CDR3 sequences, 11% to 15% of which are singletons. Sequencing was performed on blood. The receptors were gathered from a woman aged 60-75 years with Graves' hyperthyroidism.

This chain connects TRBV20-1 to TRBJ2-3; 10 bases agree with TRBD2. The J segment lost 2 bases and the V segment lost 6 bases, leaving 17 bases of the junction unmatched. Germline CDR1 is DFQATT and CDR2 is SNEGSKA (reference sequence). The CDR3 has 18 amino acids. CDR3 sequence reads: CSATGVVSSGRITDTQYF. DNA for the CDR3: TGCAGTGCAACCGGGGTGGTCAGTAGCGGGAGGATCACAGATACGCAGTATTTT.

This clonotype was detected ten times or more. CDR3 sequence (DNA): TGTGCCAGCAGCCAAGAACCCACTAGCGGGAGTTACATTCAGTACTTC. It specifies CASSQEPTSGSYIQYF. The rearrangement joins TRBV3-1 to TRBJ2-4; TRBD2 matches 11 bases. The CDR3 totals 16 residues. With 0 bases clipped from V and 8 bases from J, the junction kept 6 bases outside the gene matches. The germline V gene encodes CDR1 LGHDT and CDR2 YNNKEL (reference sequence).

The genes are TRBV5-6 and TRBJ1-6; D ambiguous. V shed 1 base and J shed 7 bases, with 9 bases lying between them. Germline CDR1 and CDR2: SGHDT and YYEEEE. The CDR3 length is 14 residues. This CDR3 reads CASSLKGWNSPLHF. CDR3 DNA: TGTGCCAGCAGCTTGAAGGGTTGGAATTCACCCCTCCACTTT.

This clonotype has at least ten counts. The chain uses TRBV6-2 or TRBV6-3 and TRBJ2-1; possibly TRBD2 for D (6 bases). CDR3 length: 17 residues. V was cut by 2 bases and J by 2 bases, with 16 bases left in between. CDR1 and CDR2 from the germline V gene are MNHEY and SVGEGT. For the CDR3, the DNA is TGTGCCAGCAGTTACGAGGGGTGGGACTCTACCTACAATGAGCAGTTCTTC. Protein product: CASSYEGWDSTYNEQFF.

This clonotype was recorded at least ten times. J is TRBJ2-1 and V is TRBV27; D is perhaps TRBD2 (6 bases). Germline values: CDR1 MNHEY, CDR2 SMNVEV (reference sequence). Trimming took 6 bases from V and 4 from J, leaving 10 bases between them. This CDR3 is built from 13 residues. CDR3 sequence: CASSWREYNEQFF. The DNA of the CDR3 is TGTGCCAGCAGCTGGAGGGAATACAATGAGCAGTTCTTC.

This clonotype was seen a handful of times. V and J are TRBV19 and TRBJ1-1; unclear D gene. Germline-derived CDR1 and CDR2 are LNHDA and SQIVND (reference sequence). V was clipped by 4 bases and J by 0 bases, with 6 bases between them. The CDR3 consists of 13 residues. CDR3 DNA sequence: TGTGCCAGTAGTACGGAGGTGAACACTGAAGCTTTCTTT. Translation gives CASSTEVNTEAFF.

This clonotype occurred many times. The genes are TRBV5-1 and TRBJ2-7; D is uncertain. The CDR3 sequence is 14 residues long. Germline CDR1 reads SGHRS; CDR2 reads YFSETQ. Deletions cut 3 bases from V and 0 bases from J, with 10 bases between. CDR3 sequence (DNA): TGCGCCAGCAGCTCCGACACAGACTCCTACGAGCAGTACTTC. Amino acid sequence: CASSSDTDSYEQYF.

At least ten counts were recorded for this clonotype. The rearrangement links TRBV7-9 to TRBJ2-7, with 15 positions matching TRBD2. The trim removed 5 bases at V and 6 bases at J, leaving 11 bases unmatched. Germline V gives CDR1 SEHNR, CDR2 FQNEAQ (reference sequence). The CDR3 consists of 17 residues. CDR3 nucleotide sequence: TGTGCCAGCAGCCCGCGAGGACTAGCGGGAGGGTCGGTCGAGCAGTACTTC. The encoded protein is CASSPRGLAGGSVEQYF.

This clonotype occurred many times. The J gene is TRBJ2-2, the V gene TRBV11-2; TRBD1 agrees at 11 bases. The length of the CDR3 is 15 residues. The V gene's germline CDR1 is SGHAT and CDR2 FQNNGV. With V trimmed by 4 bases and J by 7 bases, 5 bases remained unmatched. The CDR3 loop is CASSSGTGGGGELFF. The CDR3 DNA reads TGTGCCAGCAGCTCCGGGACAGGGGGGGGCGGGGAGCTGTTTTTT.

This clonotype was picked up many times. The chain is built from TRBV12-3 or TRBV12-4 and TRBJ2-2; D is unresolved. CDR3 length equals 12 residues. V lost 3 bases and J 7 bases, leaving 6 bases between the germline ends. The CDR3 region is CASSFGVGELFF. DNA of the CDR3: TGTGCCAGCAGTTTTGGGGTCGGGGAGCTGTTTTTT.

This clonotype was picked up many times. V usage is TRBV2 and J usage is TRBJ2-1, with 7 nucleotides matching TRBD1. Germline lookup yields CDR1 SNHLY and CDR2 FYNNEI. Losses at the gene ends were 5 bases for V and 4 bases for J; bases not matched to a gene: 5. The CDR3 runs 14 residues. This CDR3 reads CASSNRGQYNEQFF. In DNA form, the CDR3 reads TGTGCCAGCAGTAACAGGGGACAATACAATGAGCAGTTCTTC.

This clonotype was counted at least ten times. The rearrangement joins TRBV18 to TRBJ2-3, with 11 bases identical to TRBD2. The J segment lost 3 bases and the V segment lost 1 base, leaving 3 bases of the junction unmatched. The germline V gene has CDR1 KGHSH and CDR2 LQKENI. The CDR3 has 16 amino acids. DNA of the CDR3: TGTGCCAGCTCACCACAGACTAGCGGGACGACAGATACGCAGTATTTT. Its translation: CASSPQTSGTTDTQYF.

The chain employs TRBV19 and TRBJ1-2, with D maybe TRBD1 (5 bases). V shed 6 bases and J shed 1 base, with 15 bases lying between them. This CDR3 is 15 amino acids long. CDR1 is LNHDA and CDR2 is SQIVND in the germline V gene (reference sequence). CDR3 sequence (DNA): TGTGCCAGTAGCCGAACAGGAGACCGTAACTATGGCTACACCTTC. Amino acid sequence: CASSRTGDRNYGYTF. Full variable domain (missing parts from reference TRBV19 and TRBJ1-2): DGGITQSPKYLFRKEGQNVTLSCEQNLNHDAMYWYRQDPGQGLRLIYYSQIVNDFQKGDIAEGYSVSREKKESFPLTVTSAQKNPTAFYLCASSRTGDRNYGYTFGSGTRLTVV.

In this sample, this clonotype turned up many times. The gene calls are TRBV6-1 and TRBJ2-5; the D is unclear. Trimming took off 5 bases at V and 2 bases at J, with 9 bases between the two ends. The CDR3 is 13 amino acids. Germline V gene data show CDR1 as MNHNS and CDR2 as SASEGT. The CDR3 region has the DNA TGTGCCAGCAGTTCGACGGATCAAGAGACCCAGTACTTC. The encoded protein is CASSSTDQETQYF.

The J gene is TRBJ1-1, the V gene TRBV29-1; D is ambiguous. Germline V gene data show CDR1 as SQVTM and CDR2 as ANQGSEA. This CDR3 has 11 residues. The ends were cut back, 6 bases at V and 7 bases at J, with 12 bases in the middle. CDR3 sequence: CSVLLSGEAFF. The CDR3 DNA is TGCAGCGTCCTCCTGTCGGGTGAAGCTTTCTTT.

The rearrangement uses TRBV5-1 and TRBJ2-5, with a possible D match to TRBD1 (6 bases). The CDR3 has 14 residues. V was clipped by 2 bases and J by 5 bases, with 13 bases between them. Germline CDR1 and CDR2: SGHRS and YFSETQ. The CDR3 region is CASSLTGQLETQYF. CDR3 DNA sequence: TGCGCCAGCAGCTTAACAGGACAGCTCGAGACCCAGTACTTC.

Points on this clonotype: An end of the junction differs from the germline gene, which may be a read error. CDR3 loop: CASRSSGTGDF. CDR3 DNA: TGTGCCAGCAGATCCTCCGGGACAGGGGACTTC. The chain is built from TRBV2 and TRBJ2-5; TRBD1 matches at 10 bases. CDR3 size: 11 residues. CDR1 SNHLY and CDR2 FYNNEI come from the germline V gene.

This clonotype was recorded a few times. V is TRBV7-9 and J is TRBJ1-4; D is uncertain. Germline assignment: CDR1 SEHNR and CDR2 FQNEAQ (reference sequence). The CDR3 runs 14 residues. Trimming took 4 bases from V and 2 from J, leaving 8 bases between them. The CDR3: CASSSALTNEKLFF. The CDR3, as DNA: TGTGCCAGCAGCTCGGCCCTCACTAATGAAAAACTGTTTTTT.

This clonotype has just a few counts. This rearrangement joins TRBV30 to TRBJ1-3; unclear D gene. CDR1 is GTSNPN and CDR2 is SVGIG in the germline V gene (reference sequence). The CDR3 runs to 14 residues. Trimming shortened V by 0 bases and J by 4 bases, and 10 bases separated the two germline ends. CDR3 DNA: TGTGCCTGGAGTGTACTGGCAGTGGGAAACACCATATATTTT. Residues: CAWSVLAVGNTIYF. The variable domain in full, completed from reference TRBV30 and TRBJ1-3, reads SQTIHQWPATLVQPVGSPLSLECTVEGTSNPNLYWYRQAAGRGLQLLFYSVGIGQISSEVPQNLSASRPQDRQFILSSKKLLLSDSGFYLCAWSVLAVGNTIYFGEGSWLTVV.

The CDR3 protein is CASSPRVGTEAFF. The CDR3 bases are TGTGCCAGCTCACCCAGGGTAGGCACTGAAGCTTTCTTT. The rearrangement links TRBV18 to TRBJ1-1; TRBD1 might be the D (5 bases). The germline V gene encodes CDR1 KGHSH and CDR2 LQKENI. V lost 3 bases and J lost 4, with 9 bases in between. The CDR3 has 13 amino acids.

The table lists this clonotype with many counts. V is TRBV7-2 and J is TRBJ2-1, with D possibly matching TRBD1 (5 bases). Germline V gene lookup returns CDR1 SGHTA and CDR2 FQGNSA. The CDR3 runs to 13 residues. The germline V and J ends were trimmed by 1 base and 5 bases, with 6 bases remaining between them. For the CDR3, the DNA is TGTGCCAGCAGCTTAGGACAGAACAATGAGCAGTTCTTC. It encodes CASSLGQNNEQFF.

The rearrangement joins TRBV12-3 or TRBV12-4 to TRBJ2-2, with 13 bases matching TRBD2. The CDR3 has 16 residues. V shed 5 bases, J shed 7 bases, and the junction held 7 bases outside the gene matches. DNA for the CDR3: TGTGCCAGCAGTCAACTAGCGGGAGGGCCTGTCGGGGAGCTGTTTTTT. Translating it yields CASSQLAGGPVGELFF.